This TCR beta chain was sequenced in a study of CD8+ T cells in alopecia areata. RNA was isolated and reverse transcribed to cDNA, the sequencing template. Clones were sequenced by immunoSEQ multiplex PCR, and TCRdb holds only the in-frame ones, with some missing. The sample carries approximately 280,000 clones, roughly 60% recorded once. As to treatment: oral pan-JAK inhibitor, 5-10 mg twice daily. Regarding the study as a whole: It was observed that many expanded lesional clones persisted in scalp and blood during tofacitinib.

As regards this clone: Its antigen remains unidentified.

Germline values: CDR1 MNHNS, CDR2 SASEGT. CDR3 size: 13 residues. V lost 5 bases and J 1 base, leaving 8 bases between the germline ends. The sequence was obtained from a human donor with alopecia areata. J is TRBJ1-1 and V is TRBV6-1; D might be TRBD1 (5 bases). This specimen consisted of CD4+ T cells sorted from blood, obtained at week 24, from a patient treated with tofacitinib. The DNA of the CDR3 is TGTGCCAGCAGTACCGGGGCGAACACTGAAGCTTTCTTT. Its protein product is CASSTGANTEAFF.